This paragraph covers one TCR beta chain sequence. Antigen specificity is unknown. Amplification targeted the TCR beta CDR3 regions, with RNA transcripts as the source material. A first-round RT-PCR used HTBI primers, followed by a second-round multiplex PCR. TCRdb independently ran MiXCR on the multiplex PCR reads; one entry per CDR3 protein. The repertoire holds roughly 1.1 million distinct CDR3 sequences, with less than 45% as singletons. Certain patients, namely those with other autoimmune diseases, uncontrolled infections, pregnancy or lactation, were excluded. These data belong to a study of Graves' ophthalmopathy and Graves' hyperthyroidism. Across the study: The term stable hyperthyroidism indicated an absence of ophthalmopathy within 18 months of follow-up.

The germline V gene has CDR1 SGHRS and CDR2 YFSETQ. The CDR3 covers 15 residues. Trimming stripped 0 bases from V and 5 bases from J, with 15 bases between. General study findings and limits: Blood also carried most expanded thyroid clonotypes exceeding 0.001 frequency.

The sequenced sample consisted of peripheral blood or thyroid tissue (not recorded which). This TCR was recovered from an adult man with Graves' hyperthyroidism. This rearrangement joins TRBV5-1 to TRBJ2-7; no clear D. CDR3 amino acids: CASSLELSNRDEQYF. CDR3 nucleotide sequence: TGCGCCAGCAGCTTGGAGCTTTCCAATAGGGACGAGCAGTACTTC.